Listed below are T cell receptor beta chains from one sample, sequenced in a study of blood T cell repertoires in COVID-19. Here immunoSEQ multiplex PCR was the method, and the copy in TCRdb shows in-frame clones only, minus some. The data hold 60,000 or so clones, with 82% observed a single time. Sequences were obtained from peripheral blood. The receptor source for this set is a human donor in a cohort sampled during active COVID-19. CDR3s leave out the opening cysteine and the closing phenylalanine or tryptophan. The order of the fields is J gene, V gene, CDR3 protein.

>TRBJ1-1|TRBV4-1
ASSQVGRALNTEAF
>TRBJ1-2|TRBV27
ASSPSPLLNYGYT
>TRBJ1-6|TRBV24-1
APIETGVGSGSYNSPLH
>TRBJ1-2|TRBV5-4
ASSLGRSPNYGYT
>TRBJ2-5|TRBV14
ASSLLQGSGETQY
>TRBJ2-2|TRBV18
ASRSRGNTGELF
>TRBJ1-4|TRBV2
ASSAVATNEKLF
>TRBJ2-7|TRBV2
ASRPTGRYEQY
>TRBJ2-2|TRBV5-1
ASSTGVQGANTGELF
>TRBJ2-5|TRBV2
ASSQSGETQY
>TRBJ1-4|TRBV7-8
ASSLDELNEKLF
>TRBJ1-2|TRBV20-1
SAALGQTYT
>TRBJ2-7|TRBV5-6
ASSLGTSEYGSYEQY
>TRBJ1-1|TRBV6-2/TRBV6-3
ASSYSRQSAF
>TRBJ2-1|TRBV25-1
ASSGRQGLHNEQF
>TRBJ1-2|TRBV27
ASSFSWREPGA
>TRBJ2-3|TRBV7-8
ASSFLTSGGPDTQY
>TRBJ2-1|TRBV11-3
ASSPGGAYNEQF
>TRBJ2-5|TRBV10-1
ASSESKRGGYQY
>TRBJ2-3|TRBV18
ASATSGEVDTQY
>TRBJ2-3|TRBV11-3
ASSLGAAGAYPGTQY
>TRBJ1-1|TRBV12-5
ASGTFRGNTEAF
>TRBJ1-3|TRBV7-6
ASSSGGGEGGNTIY
>TRBJ1-2|TRBV4-2
ASSQDLGTGTKNYGYT
>TRBJ1-1|TRBV5-6
ASSLVSTGTGRHTEAF
>TRBJ2-1|TRBV11-2
ASRLTGVFDEQF
>TRBJ2-2|TRBV5-4
ASSLAGDLIAGELF
>TRBJ2-3|TRBV18
ASSPGGAGDTQY
>TRBJ2-3|TRBV9
ASSGPAGEDTQY
>TRBJ2-5|TRBV12-5
ASGPEMTQY
>TRBJ1-3|TRBV9
ASSVGGTSGHTIY
>TRBJ2-2|TRBV6-6
ASSSQTGSTGELF
>TRBJ2-5|TRBV5-1
ASSFPGGARETQY
>TRBJ1-4|TRBV5-1
ASGPRAFNEKLF
>TRBJ2-5|TRBV5-4
ASSRRQNQETQY
>TRBJ2-1|TRBV5-5
ASSRAEPSYNEQF
>TRBJ2-1|TRBV4-1
ASSQGWGGSNEQF
>TRBJ2-3|TRBV25-1
ASRKDSVADTQY
>TRBJ2-3|TRBV7-9
ASSPRGTSGTDTQY
>TRBJ2-5|TRBV13
ASSQEVAGRRETQY
>TRBJ2-3|TRBV27
ASMNGGATDTQY
>TRBJ1-5|TRBV5-4
ASSTGGGNSNQPQH
>TRBJ1-6|TRBV9
ASSGVSSYNSPLH
>TRBJ1-5|TRBV5-6
ASSLFGTENQPQH
>TRBJ2-5|TRBV2
ASSETKGRGETQY
>TRBJ2-3|TRBV5-5
ASSLRLAGLTDTQY
>TRBJ1-6|TRBV15
ATRAGGSEAPLH
>TRBJ2-1|TRBV10-3
AISERELPGLAGDRF
>TRBJ2-2|TRBV5-1
ASSGTANTGELF
>TRBJ1-6|TRBV19
ASSITFRQGVVPSPLH
>TRBJ1-1|TRBV5-1
ASSLGTGNTEAF
>TRBJ2-2|TRBV28
ASSPPPGELF
>TRBJ2-1|TRBV6-5
ASSSGSYNEQF
>TRBJ1-2|TRBV6-6
ASRKPGQGTSGYT
>TRBJ1-2|TRBV19
ASSTQGPANYGYT